The rows below give T cell receptor beta chains drawn from one sample of a study of blood T cell repertoires in COVID-19. Sequencing was performed with immunoSEQ multiplex PCR; in TCRdb, only in-frame clones are kept and a portion is missing. The repertoire holds about 380,000 clones, approximately 90% seen once, with approximately 1.2% in the top ten. What was sequenced was PBMCs or T cells enriched from blood (not recorded which). These receptors came from a woman aged 18 to 35 who had recovered from COVID-19. Each CDR3 is given with its conserved first and last residue. The D gene is left open where the match is weak. Not every row has a clone size; where given, it reads once, few, many or a size class.

V gene	D gene	J gene	clone size	CDR3 DNA	CDR3 protein
TRBV28	NA	TRBJ1-2	NA	NA	CASTSAANYGYTF
TRBV2	TRBD2	TRBJ2-3	NA	TGTGCCAGCAAGGCTAGCGGTGGCCATACGCAGTATTTT	CASKASGGHTQYF
TRBV4-1	TRBD1	TRBJ1-5	once	TGCGCCAGCAGCCAAGATCCTTGGGACAGGGGCAATCAGCCCCAGCATTTT	CASSQDPWDRGNQPQHF
TRBV5-1	NA	TRBJ2-3	NA	TGCGCCAGCAGCTTGGTGCCCCGGGACTTGACAGATACGCAGTATTTT	CASSLVPRDLTDTQYF
TRBV6-5	TRBD1	TRBJ2-7	NA	TGTGCCAGCAGTCCGACAGGGTTCGAGCAGTACTTC	CASSPTGFEQYF
TRBV6-5	TRBD1	TRBJ1-5	NA	TGTGCCAGCAGTTACTCGAGACAGGGGCCGAATCAGCCCCAGCATTTT	CASSYSRQGPNQPQHF
TRBV5-1	TRBD1	TRBJ2-6	NA	TGCGCCAGCAGCTTGGCCCCCGCTGACAGGGCTGGGGCCAACGTCCTGACTTTC	CASSLAPADRAGANVLTF
TRBV5-4	TRBD2	TRBJ2-2	once	TGTGCCAGCAGCTACGGGGGGTCCGGGGAGCTGTTTTTT	CASSYGGSGELFF
TRBV7-3	NA	TRBJ2-2	NA	TGTGCCAGCAGCTTAAAGGGGCGAAACACCGGGGAGCTGTTTTTT	CASSLKGRNTGELFF
TRBV19	NA	TRBJ2-7	once	TGTGCCAGTAGTCCGCGGGCAGGTCTGGAGCAGTACTTC	CASSPRAGLEQYF
TRBV5-1	NA	TRBJ1-2	NA	TGCGCCAGCAGTCGTGACAGCTACTATGGCTACACCTTC	CASSRDSYYGYTF
TRBV5-1	NA	TRBJ1-3	NA	TGCGCCAGCAGCTTACCGTCCCCCACAGGCGACACCATATATTTT	CASSLPSPTGDTIYF
TRBV7-3	TRBD1	TRBJ2-1	NA	TGTGCCAGCAGCTTAGACAGGGAAAATGAGCAGTTCTTC	CASSLDRENEQFF
TRBV7-6	NA	TRBJ2-3	NA	TGTGCCAGCAGCTTAGGGCCAGATACGCAGTATTTT	CASSLGPDTQYF
TRBV7-2	NA	TRBJ1-3	NA	TGTGCCAGCAGCCCCAATCTGGGGGGCTCTGGAAACACCATATATTTT	CASSPNLGGSGNTIYF
TRBV28	NA	TRBJ1-3	NA	TGTGCCAGCAGCCCCGGGACAACTGGAAACACCATATATTTT	CASSPGTTGNTIYF
TRBV19	TRBD1	TRBJ1-2	NA	TGTGCCAGTAGTACCCGGACAGGGGATGGCTACACCTTC	CASSTRTGDGYTF
TRBV2	NA	TRBJ2-5	NA	TGTGCCAGCAGATCCCCCTTTGCGGGGGCCGGCGAGACCCAGTACTTC	CASRSPFAGAGETQYF
TRBV6-1	NA	TRBJ1-2	NA	TGTGCCAGCAGTGAGTGGACAGAAACTAACTATGGCTACACCTTC	CASSEWTETNYGYTF
TRBV7-6	TRBD2	TRBJ2-3	NA	TGTGCCAGCAGCTTAGCCGCACTAGCGGGGGGCACAGATACGCAGTATTTT	CASSLAALAGGTDTQYF
TRBV6-2/TRBV6-3	TRBD2	TRBJ2-3	NA	TGTGCCAGCAGTTACTCGGGGGAGGGAGCTACGCAGTATTTT	CASSYSGEGATQYF
TRBV7-7	TRBD1	TRBJ2-3	NA	TGTGCTAGCAGCCCAGGTTCCGGACAGGGAGGCACAGATACGCAGTATTTT	CASSPGSGQGGTDTQYF
TRBV7-6	NA	TRBJ1-4	NA	TGTGCCAGCAGCTTAGTTGCGGGGCCCGGGGCAACTAATGAAAAACTGTTTTTT	CASSLVAGPGATNEKLFF
TRBV14	NA	TRBJ1-2	NA	TGTGCCAGCAGCCAAGATAGAGGCTACACCTTC	CASSQDRGYTF
TRBV9	NA	TRBJ1-1	NA	TGTGCCAGCAGCGTTCTTTCAGGGTGGACGGCTGAAGCTTTCTTT	CASSVLSGWTAEAFF
TRBV28	TRBD1	TRBJ2-2	once	TGTGCCAGCAGTTTGGGACAGGGACCCACCGGGGAGCTGTTTTTT	CASSLGQGPTGELFF
TRBV24-1	NA	TRBJ1-2	NA	TGTGCCACCAGTGGTAGAGGGAGTGATGGCTACACCTTC	CATSGRGSDGYTF
TRBV12-3/TRBV12-4	TRBD1	TRBJ1-2	NA	TGTGCCAGCAGCCCTGACAGGGCCTATGGCTACACCTTC	CASSPDRAYGYTF
TRBV20-1	NA	TRBJ1-3	few	TGCAGTGCTAGTCCCCACTCTGGAAACACCATATATTTT	CSASPHSGNTIYF